The rows below give T cell receptor beta chains drawn from one sample of a study of blood T cell repertoires in COVID-19. Profiled with immunoSEQ multiplex PCR; TCRdb holds only in-frame clones, not every one. Here the sample spans about 67,000 clones, roughly three quarters being singletons. The specimen sequenced was peripheral blood. These receptors all stem from a woman aged 55-70 years with acute or convalescent COVID-19. CDR3s include the opening cysteine and the closing phenylalanine or tryptophan. D genes are given only for firm matches. Not every row has a clone size; where given, it reads once, few, many or a size class.

v_call	clone_size	d_call	j_call	cdr3_nt	cdr3_aa
TRBV2	-	-	TRBJ1-3	TGTGCCAGCACCCTAGGGGAAGCTGGAAACACCATATATTTT	CASTLGEAGNTIYF
TRBV6-5	-	TRBD1	TRBJ1-6	TGTGCCAGCAGTTACCTGAAAACAGGGGGTTCACCCCTCCACTTT	CASSYLKTGGSPLHF
TRBV2	-	-	TRBJ1-1	TGTGCCAGCACTCGATTCGGAGGAACTGAAGCTTTCTTT	CASTRFGGTEAFF
TRBV6-5	few	TRBD2	TRBJ2-7	TGTGCCAGCTCGACCACGGGGGGAGACCACGAGCAGTACTTC	CASSTTGGDHEQYF
TRBV28	-	-	TRBJ1-5	TGTGCCAGCAGTGTTCCACAGGGCCCGAGTCAGCCCCAGCATTTT	CASSVPQGPSQPQHF
TRBV27	-	-	TRBJ2-2	TGTGCCAGCAGTTCTGGGACAAGGAACACCGGGGAGCTGTTTTTT	CASSSGTRNTGELFF
TRBV19	-	TRBD1	TRBJ1-4	TGTGCCAGTAGCCTTGAGGGGGCGGGGGAAAAACTGTTTTTT	CASSLEGAGEKLFF
TRBV13	once	TRBD1	TRBJ2-3	TGTGCCAGCAGCCTCGCGGACAGGGCGCAAGATACGCAGTATTTT	CASSLADRAQDTQYF
TRBV6-5	once	-	TRBJ1-3	TGTGCCAGCAGCCCCAGCGGGTGGGGAAACACCATATATTTT	CASSPSGWGNTIYF
TRBV3-1/TRBV3-2	-	TRBD1	TRBJ1-6	TGTGCCAGCAGCCAAGATGATCCGGGACAGGGGGAGAATTCACCCCTCCACTTT	CASSQDDPGQGENSPLHF
TRBV2	-	TRBD2	TRBJ2-3	TGTGCCAGCAATCGGGGGGGCACAGATACGCAGTATTTT	CASNRGGTDTQYF
TRBV11-1	-	-	TRBJ1-5	TGTGCCAGCAGCTTAACCCGGGGTCAGCCCCAGCATTTT	CASSLTRGQPQHF
TRBV5-5	-	-	TRBJ1-2	TGTGCCAGCAGCTTAGCTGTTAACTATGGCTACACCTTC	CASSLAVNYGYTF
TRBV7-9	once	-	TRBJ1-2	TGTGCCAGCAGCTTAGGACAGAACAACTATGGCTACACCTTC	CASSLGQNNYGYTF
TRBV19	-	TRBD2	TRBJ2-3	TGTGCCAGTAGTATAATACGGGGGGGACCCACAGATACGCAGTATTTT	CASSIIRGGPTDTQYF
TRBV19	many	TRBD1	TRBJ1-6	TGTGCCAGTAGTATACAGGGGGTAGAGAATTCACCCCTCCACTTT	CASSIQGVENSPLHF
TRBV6-5	-	-	TRBJ1-2	TGTGCCAGCAGTTACCCGGGGGGATTTGGCTACACCTTC	CASSYPGGFGYTF
TRBV5-4	-	TRBD2	TRBJ2-1	TGTGCCAGCAGCCCGTGGACTAGCGGGGGCGGGGGTGAGCAGTTCTTC	CASSPWTSGGGGEQFF
TRBV28	-	-	TRBJ1-5	TGTGCCAGCAGTTTCGAGCAGCCCCAGCATTTT	CASSFEQPQHF
TRBV30	-	TRBD1	TRBJ1-6	TGTGCCTGGAGGGCAGGGGGCAGCTCCTATAATTCACCCCTCCACTTT	CAWRAGGSSYNSPLHF
TRBV7-2	-	-	TRBJ2-1	TGTGCCAGCAGCTTAGCAGGCACACCTAGCTCCTACAATGAGCAGTTCTTC	CASSLAGTPSSYNEQFF
TRBV6-5	-	-	TRBJ2-7	TGTGCCAGCAGTCCCGCATACTTGGACGAGCAGTACTTC	CASSPAYLDEQYF
TRBV6-5	-	-	TRBJ2-7	TGTGCCAGCAGTTTGCCTGGAGTGGACGAGCAGTACTTC	CASSLPGVDEQYF
TRBV9	-	-	TRBJ1-3	TGTGCCAGCAGCGCGACAGCACTCTCTGGAAACACCATATATTTT	CASSATALSGNTIYF
TRBV7-3	once	-	TRBJ1-1	TGTGCCAGCAGGTTGGCTGGGGGCGACACTGAAGCTTTCTTT	CASRLAGGDTEAFF
TRBV18	-	-	TRBJ1-4	TGTGCCAGCTCACCACTCGAACGGGAAAAACTGTTTTTT	CASSPLEREKLFF
TRBV7-2	-	-	TRBJ2-7	TGTGCCAGCAGCTTGGAAACTAGCTCCTACGAGCAGTACTTC	CASSLETSSYEQYF
TRBV29-1	-	-	TRBJ2-6	TGCAGCGTTGAACTACAGCTCTCTGGGGCCAACGTCCTGACTTTC	CSVELQLSGANVLTF
TRBV11-2	-	TRBD1	TRBJ2-7	TGTGCCAGCAGCCACACCCGACAGGGGACGTACGAGCAGTACTTC	CASSHTRQGTYEQYF
TRBV5-1	-	TRBD1	TRBJ2-5	TGCGCCAGCAGCAATCCAGGGGGCCTAGAGACCCAGTACTTC	CASSNPGGLETQYF
TRBV5-1	-	TRBD2	TRBJ2-1	TGCGCCAGCAGCCTCGGGACTAGCGGGGGGTTTTACAATGAGCAGTTCTTC	CASSLGTSGGFYNEQFF
TRBV6-6	-	-	TRBJ1-2	TGTGCCAGCAGTTTCCCAGGGGCCGGCTTCGGTCGAACCTTC	CASSFPGAGFGRTF
TRBV18	-	TRBD1	TRBJ1-2	TGTGCCAGCTTGCCTGAGGACAGGGCAGATTGGGGCTACACCTTC	CASLPEDRADWGYTF
TRBV27	once	TRBD1	TRBJ2-3	TGTGCCAGCAGTTCCTGGACAGGGGGGTTCACAGATACGCAGTATTTT	CASSSWTGGFTDTQYF
TRBV5-1	few	TRBD1	TRBJ2-2	TGCGCCAGCAGCGGACAGGGGAACACCGGGGAGCTGTTTTTT	CASSGQGNTGELFF
TRBV9	-	-	TRBJ1-2	TGTGCCAGCAGCGTACAGGGGTCCAACTATGGCTACACCTTC	CASSVQGSNYGYTF
TRBV7-8	-	-	TRBJ2-2	TGTGCCAGCAGCCGAGGACTAATAACGAACACCGGGGAGCTGTTTTTT	CASSRGLITNTGELFF
TRBV2	medium-sized	TRBD1	TRBJ1-2	TGTGCCAGCAGTGAAGGTGCAGGGGGCTATGGCTACACCTTC	CASSEGAGGYGYTF
TRBV18	-	TRBD1	TRBJ1-5	TGTGCCAGCTCACCTTCGACAGGGAGATATCTGCCCCAGCATTTT	CASSPSTGRYLPQHF
TRBV28	-	-	TRBJ1-2	TGTGCCACAAACTTGGGGCCCCATGGCTACACCTTC	CATNLGPHGYTF
TRBV6-5	-	-	TRBJ1-4	TGTGCCAGCAGTTACTCTGGGGGCGCAGATGAAAAACTGTTTTTT	CASSYSGGADEKLFF
TRBV4-1	-	TRBD1	TRBJ1-1	TGCGCCAGCAGCCTTCGAACCGGGACAGCCACGAACACTGAAGCTTTCTTT	CASSLRTGTATNTEAFF
TRBV6-1	-	-	TRBJ1-5	TGTGCCAGCAGTGAGACAGAAAACAATCAGCCCCAGCATTTT	CASSETENNQPQHF
TRBV28	few	TRBD1	TRBJ2-7	TGTGCCAGCAGTTTATCCGGACAGGGGGCCTTTTCGGAGTACTTC	CASSLSGQGAFSEYF
TRBV7-8	-	-	TRBJ2-3	TGTGCCAGCAGCCAAGTCGGGACTAGCACAGATACGCAGTATTTT	CASSQVGTSTDTQYF
TRBV5-1	-	-	TRBJ1-2	TGCGCCAGCAGCTTGGGGGTAGGGGACTATGGCTACACCTTC	CASSLGVGDYGYTF
TRBV5-4	-	TRBD2	TRBJ2-1	TGTGCCAGCAGCTCTAGCGGGGGGGCCTATTATGAGCAGTTCTTC	CASSSSGGAYYEQFF
TRBV5-1	-	-	TRBJ2-1	TGCGCCAGCAGCAGGGGGCAGCGGGGGAGTTACAATGAGCAGTTCTTC	CASSRGQRGSYNEQFF
TRBV29-1	-	TRBD2	TRBJ2-2	TGCAGCCGGCTAGCGGGAGAAAACACCGGGGAGCTGTTTTTT	CSRLAGENTGELFF
TRBV28	-	TRBD1	TRBJ1-2	TGTGCCAGCAGTGACAGGGCTTACTATGGCTACACCTTC	CASSDRAYYGYTF
TRBV11-3	-	-	TRBJ2-2	TGTGCCAGCAGCCCCGGACAGACGAACACCGGGGAGCTGTTTTTT	CASSPGQTNTGELFF
TRBV10-3	once	-	TRBJ1-2	TGTGCCATCGCTGCGAGCGGGACTAGAGGCTACACCTTC	CAIAASGTRGYTF